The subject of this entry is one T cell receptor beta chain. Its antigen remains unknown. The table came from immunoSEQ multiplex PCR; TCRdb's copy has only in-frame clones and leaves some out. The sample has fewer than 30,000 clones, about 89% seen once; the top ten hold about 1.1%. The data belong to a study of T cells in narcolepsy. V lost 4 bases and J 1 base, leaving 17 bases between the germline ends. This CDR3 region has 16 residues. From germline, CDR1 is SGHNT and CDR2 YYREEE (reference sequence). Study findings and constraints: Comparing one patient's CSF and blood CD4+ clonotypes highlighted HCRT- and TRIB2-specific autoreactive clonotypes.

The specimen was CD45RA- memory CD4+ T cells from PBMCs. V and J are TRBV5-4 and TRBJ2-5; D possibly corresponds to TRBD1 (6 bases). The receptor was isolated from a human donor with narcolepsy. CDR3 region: CASSDRDTRSQETQYF. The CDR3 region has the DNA TGTGCCAGCAGCGACCGGGACACCCGGTCCCAAGAGACCCAGTACTTC.